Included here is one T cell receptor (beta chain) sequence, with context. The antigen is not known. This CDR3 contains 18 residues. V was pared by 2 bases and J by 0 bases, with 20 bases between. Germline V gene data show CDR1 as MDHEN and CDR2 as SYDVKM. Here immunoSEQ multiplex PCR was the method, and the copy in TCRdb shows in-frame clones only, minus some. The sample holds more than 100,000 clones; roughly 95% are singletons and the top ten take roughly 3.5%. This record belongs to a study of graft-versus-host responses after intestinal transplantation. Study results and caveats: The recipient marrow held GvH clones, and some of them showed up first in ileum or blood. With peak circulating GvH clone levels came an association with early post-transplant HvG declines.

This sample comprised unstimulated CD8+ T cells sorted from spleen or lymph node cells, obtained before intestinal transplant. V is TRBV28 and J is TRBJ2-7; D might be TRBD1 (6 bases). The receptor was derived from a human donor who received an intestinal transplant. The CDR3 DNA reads TGTGCCAGCAGTTTAATAGCTCCGGGACAAGGGTACTCCTACGAGCAGTACTTC. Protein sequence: CASSLIAPGQGYSYEQYF.